This is a list of T cell receptor beta chains from one sample in a study of cytomegalovirus exposure and HLA in healthy donors. The method was immunoSEQ multiplex PCR; TCRdb's version includes in-frame clones alone and lacks a portion of them. The data hold fewer than 200,000 clones, with roughly four fifths observed a single time. The sequenced sample consisted of PBMCs. Every receptor here comes from a girl between 2 and 10 years old in good health and CMV-seropositive. Each CDR3 is given with its conserved first and last residue. The order of the fields is V gene, clone size, J gene, D gene, CDR3 protein, CDR3 DNA. The D gene is left open where the match is weak. Some rows mark clone size as missing; the rest say once, few, many or name a class of expanded clone.

TRBV5-1	few	TRBJ1-1	.	CASSPPGGTEAFF	TGCGCCAGCAGCCCTCCTGGAGGTACTGAAGCTTTCTTT
TRBV7-2	.	TRBJ2-5	.	CASSHTPRGTAQETQYF	TGTGCCAGCAGTCATACGCCCCGCGGGACAGCCCAAGAGACCCAGTACTTC
TRBV28	.	TRBJ2-1	TRBD1	CASRGVSDRGRNEQFF	TGTGCCAGCAGGGGCGTATCGGACAGGGGGCGAAATGAGCAGTTCTTC
TRBV27	.	TRBJ2-7	TRBD1	CASSSRTGAPWEQYF	TGTGCCAGCAGTTCCCGGACAGGGGCCCCTTGGGAGCAGTACTTC
TRBV28	.	TRBJ1-2	.	CASSPSANYGYTF	TGTGCCAGCAGTCCCTCAGCTAACTATGGCTACACCTTC
TRBV19	.	TRBJ2-2	TRBD2	CASSPRSGRSTGELFF	TGTGCCAGTAGCCCCCGTAGCGGGAGAAGTACCGGGGAGCTGTTTTTT
TRBV19	once	TRBJ2-3	TRBD1	CASSITGTGVTDTQYF	TGTGCCAGTAGTATAACAGGGACAGGGGTCACAGATACGCAGTATTTT
TRBV30	.	TRBJ1-3	.	CALGRGSTIYF	TGTGCCCTCGGTCGGGGAAGCACCATATATTTT
TRBV13	once	TRBJ2-7	TRBD2	CASSPGGGRPYEQYF	TGTGCCAGCAGCCCCGGTGGCGGGAGGCCCTACGAGCAGTACTTC
TRBV19	.	TRBJ2-1	TRBD2	CACHPGAGVNEQFF	TGTGCCTGCCACCCCGGAGCGGGAGTTAATGAGCAGTTCTTC
TRBV6-1	.	TRBJ2-1	.	CASSLQEDEQFF	TGTGCCAGCAGTCTTCAGGAAGATGAGCAGTTCTTC
TRBV5-4	once	TRBJ2-2	.	CASSFGNTGELFF	TGTGCCAGCAGCTTTGGCAACACCGGGGAGCTGTTTTTT
TRBV9	.	TRBJ2-2	.	CASSPSGTGELFF	TGTGCCAGCAGTCCCTCGGGCACCGGGGAGCTGTTTTTT
TRBV9	few	TRBJ2-2	.	CASSVVHYGRTTSTGELFF	TGTGCCAGCAGCGTAGTGCACTATGGTCGTACCACTTCCACCGGGGAGCTGTTTTTT
TRBV7-2	.	TRBJ2-3	TRBD1	CASSFKTGTDTQYF	TGTGCCAGCAGCTTTAAGACAGGGACAGATACGCAGTATTTT
TRBV7-9	.	TRBJ1-1	TRBD1	CASRLDRAGTEAFF	TGTGCCAGCAGACTAGACAGGGCGGGCACTGAAGCTTTCTTT
TRBV30	.	TRBJ1-5	.	CAWSVSYSGLYSNQPQHF	TGTGCCTGGAGTGTTTCTTATTCGGGACTTTATAGCAATCAGCCCCAGCATTTT
TRBV5-1	.	TRBJ2-7	TRBD2	CASSLAPGTTISYEQYF	TGCGCCAGCAGCTTGGCCCCCGGGACTACCATCTCCTACGAGCAGTACTTC
TRBV19	.	TRBJ2-4	TRBD1	CASSQGGTGATTKNIQYF	TGTGCCAGTAGCCAAGGGGGTACAGGGGCGACGACCAAAAACATTCAGTACTTC
TRBV19	few	TRBJ2-2	TRBD2	CASSPRGGGRAWNTGELFF	TGTGCCAGTAGTCCCCGGGGAGGCGGGAGGGCCTGGAACACCGGGGAGCTGTTTTTT
TRBV7-9	.	TRBJ2-7	.	CASSWRGGEQYF	TGTGCCAGCAGCTGGAGGGGGGGCGAGCAGTACTTC
TRBV27	.	TRBJ1-1	TRBD1	CASSLHAHRGPFF	TGTGCCAGCAGTTTACACGCCCACAGGGGACCTTTCTTT
TRBV10-1	.	TRBJ1-5	.	CASTNPGDQPQHF	TGCGCCAGCACAAACCCAGGGGATCAGCCCCAGCATTTT
TRBV6-6	.	TRBJ1-1	.	CASSYTVQDTEAFF	TGTGCCAGCAGTTACACGGTGCAAGACACTGAAGCTTTCTTT
TRBV14	.	TRBJ1-1	.	CASSQNREFEAFF	TGTGCCAGCAGCCAGAACAGGGAGTTTGAAGCTTTCTTT
TRBV6-5	.	TRBJ1-1	.	CASSYSRGGLGTEAFF	TGTGCCAGCAGTTACTCAAGGGGGGGCTTGGGAACTGAAGCTTTCTTT
TRBV29-1	.	TRBJ2-7	TRBD1	CSVGQGETYEQYF	TGCAGCGTTGGGCAGGGGGAAACCTACGAGCAGTACTTC
TRBV15	.	TRBJ2-7	.	CATSRDLTGYEQYF	TGTGCCACCAGCAGAGATCTGACAGGCTACGAGCAGTACTTC
TRBV7-9	.	TRBJ1-5	.	CSSRGGVNQPQHF	TGTTCCAGCAGAGGCGGGGTCAATCAGCCCCAGCATTTT
TRBV28	.	TRBJ2-7	TRBD1	CASSPQQGAYEQYF	TGTGCCAGCAGTCCTCAACAGGGGGCGTATGAGCAGTACTTC
TRBV28	.	TRBJ2-7	TRBD1	CASSSPGTGGYEQYF	TGTGCCAGCAGTTCCCCCGGGACAGGGGGGTACGAGCAGTACTTC
TRBV5-1	.	TRBJ2-3	.	CASSLAVGSTDTQYF	TGCGCCAGCAGCTTGGCGGTCGGTTCCACAGATACGCAGTATTTT
TRBV19	.	TRBJ2-7	TRBD2	CASSPTTSGYYEQYF	TGTGCCAGTAGTCCGACGACTAGCGGATACTACGAGCAGTACTTC
TRBV6-1	.	TRBJ2-7	TRBD2	CASSRGLADEYEQYF	TGTGCCAGCAGCCGCGGACTAGCGGACGAGTACGAGCAGTACTTC
TRBV9	.	TRBJ2-2	.	CASSVSGTLFTGELFF	TGTGCCAGCAGCGTCTCCGGGACTCTCTTCACCGGGGAGCTGTTTTTT
TRBV23-1	.	TRBJ1-1	.	CASRHWGGGVDTEAFF	TGCGCCAGCAGACATTGGGGGGGAGGGGTAGACACTGAAGCTTTCTTT
TRBV10-3	.	TRBJ2-7	TRBD1	CAISVGRQGNEQYF	TGTGCCATCAGTGTTGGGCGACAGGGTAACGAGCAGTACTTC
TRBV6-5	.	TRBJ2-1	.	CASSQKRAVGNEQFF	TGTGCCAGCAGCCAGAAGAGGGCAGTTGGCAATGAGCAGTTCTTC
TRBV19	.	TRBJ1-5	TRBD1	CASRDRMNQPQHF	TGTGCCAGCCGGGACAGGATGAATCAGCCCCAGCATTTT
TRBV29-1	.	TRBJ1-2	.	CSALSGYNYGYTF	TGCAGCGCCCTAAGCGGGTACAACTATGGCTACACCTTC
TRBV7-9	.	TRBJ1-1	.	CAEGDEKAFF	TGTGCCGAGGGGGACGAGAAAGCTTTCTTT
TRBV4-2	.	TRBJ2-3	TRBD2	CASSESLSSGRAKLQDTQYF	TGTGCCAGCAGCGAGTCCCTCTCTAGCGGGAGGGCCAAGTTGCAAGATACGCAGTATTTT
TRBV2	.	TRBJ1-5	.	CASRRQGHGQPQHF	TGTGCCAGCAGACGCCAGGGGCATGGGCAGCCCCAGCATTTT